This record concerns one T cell receptor (beta chain) sequence. Its specific antigen is unknown. No per-base quality is available; no much larger clone lies one base away. Trimming takes 4 bases off V and 3 bases off J; junction bases not matched to a gene: 11. CDR1 and CDR2, looked up from the germline V gene, are SGHDT and YYEEEE. Its CDR3 holds 16 amino acids, cysteine through phenylalanine. Only the CDR3 part of the read is kept: 48 bases, read in frame from the first base. The immunoSEQ Assay, a bias-controlled multiplex PCR, was used to amplify TCRbeta CDR3 regions from genomic DNA. Regarding the original processing steps: Within the assay, amplification of reference gene primers was used to estimate how many nucleated cells each sample contained. To quantify the absolute abundance of each unique TCRbeta CDR3 rearrangement, sequence reads were collapsed and filtered. For each sample, productive Simpson clonality was calculated by taking the square root of Simpson's diversity index across productive rearrangements. The clones in this table, taken by TCRdb from immuneACCESS, are in-frame only. Not every clone is retained; where verified, under half of the shortfall comes from an unresolved V gene, and the cause of the rest is unknown. The D gene and trimming were derived from the DNA, and the V and J assignments and clone size from that table. For this sample there are about 350,000 clones; around nine tenths appear just once. The ten largest make up approximately 1% of the sample.

This entry is derived from a study of blood T cell repertoires in COVID-19 (dated by TCRdb to about 2020). Study-wide context: The collaborator samples originated in the United States, Italy and Spain and spanned the acute and convalescent phases of COVID-19. The material from the prospective study consisted of cDNA or gDNA derived from T cells, B-cell-depleted T cells, or PBMCs. Subjects who had been exposed to COVID-19, were actively infected with it, or had recovered from it provided the deeply sampled blood TCRbeta repertoires that made up the dataset. The repertoires were made available in a free public database intended to serve as a resource for research on the immune response to SARS-CoV-2. The samples were drawn from the first 160 participants of the ongoing ImmuneRACE study and from under 1,500 subjects provided by 6 global collaborators. Nearly every sample came with metadata listing a de-identified subject ID, COVID-19 status, age in years and sex. HLA class I and class II types, where available, came from metadata supplied by the sample provider rather than from assay-based typing. Study-wide findings and limitations: The amount of clinical and demographic metadata varied by source and participant and was provided uncurated.

Participants in the prospective study were enrolled through a virtual design, were aged about 18 to 89 years, and lived in some 24 United States geographic areas. Cohort assignment in the prospective study relied on participant-reported clinical history from a screening survey and a study questionnaire. A participant counted as exposed if, within 2 weeks of entering the study, that participant had been in contact with someone who had a PCR-confirmed or clinician-diagnosed COVID-19 case. In the prospective study, whole blood, serum and a nasopharyngeal or oropharyngeal swab were collected from each participant by mobile phlebotomists. Participants in the prospective study had the option to provide additional blood draws and questionnaires over a 2-month period. Blood samples from the prospective study were shipped frozen or at room temperature prior to DNA extraction.

The rearranged segments are TRBV5-6 and TRBJ2-7; a stretch of 9 junction bases matches TRBD1. Sequencing used PBMCs or T cells enriched from blood (not recorded which). This sequence originates from a woman between 25 and 40 years old who had been exposed to COVID-19. The CDR3 amino acid sequence is: CASSLLTGGRYYEQYF. The DNA reads TGTGCCAGCAGCCTTCTGACAGGGGGGAGATACTACGAGCAGTACTTC.